This passage covers 26 T cell receptor beta chains from one sample sequenced in a study of cytomegalovirus exposure and HLA in healthy donors. In the PCR, 60 Vbeta and 13 Jbeta primers were used. Sequenced by immunoSEQ multiplex PCR; TCRdb stores in-frame clones only, minus some. This table has about 76,000 clones, around 78% appearing once. The sequenced sample consisted of PBMCs. The receptors were sampled from a male donor in good health and CMV-seropositive.

This clone was seen more than once but under ten times. This CDR3 is missing its conserved last phenylalanine or tryptophan, likely due to a read error. It is unclear where the CDR3 begins or ends on the DNA, so no DNA is shown, and the CDR3 is as TCRdb lists it. The chain couples TRBV4-2 to TRBJ1-1; TRBD1, the table's D call, was not compared with the DNA. The CDR3 is 13 residues long, ends included. Looked up from germline, CDR1 is LGHNA and CDR2 is YNFKEQ. The CDR3 protein is CASSQDRGRAPLL.

The V and J genes are TRBV28 and TRBJ2-1, with unresolved D. The germline gives CDR1 MDHEN, CDR2 SYDVKM. The CDR3 has 16 amino acids. V gave up 1 base and J gave up 0 bases, with 10 bases separating them. The CDR3 protein is CASSLLPSSSYNEQFF. Here the CDR3 DNA reads TGTGCCAGCAGTTTATTACCCTCTAGCTCCTACAATGAGCAGTTCTTC.

This clone has only one observation. The chain carries TRBV9 and TRBJ2-2; weak D call: TRBD2 (6 bases). V lost 0 bases, J lost 2 bases, and 8 bases lay in between. CDR3 length: 15 amino acids. Germline V gene sequence: CDR1 SGDLS, CDR2 YYNGEE. The chain's CDR3 is CASSVAGTNTGELFF. Written as DNA, the CDR3 is TGTGCCAGCAGCGTAGCAGGGACTAACACCGGGGAGCTGTTTTTT. The whole variable domain, remainder taken from reference TRBV9 and TRBJ2-2, is DSGVTQTPKHLITATGQRVTLRCSPRSGDLSVYWYQQSLDQGLQFLIQYYNGEERAKGNILERFSAQQFPDLHSELNLSSLELGDSALYFCASSVAGTNTGELFFGEGSRLTVL.

This sequence joins TRBV27 and TRBJ2-1, with D tentatively TRBD1 (5 bases). V was clipped by 3 bases and J by 9 bases, with 9 bases between them. CDR1 and CDR2 from the germline V gene are MNHEY and SMNVEV (reference sequence). This CDR3 is built from 12 residues. This CDR3 is CASSFRGGEQFF. The CDR3 DNA is TGTGCCAGCAGTTTTAGGGGTGGTGAGCAGTTCTTC.

The V and J genes are TRBV6-6 and TRBJ2-1, with D perhaps TRBD2 (5 bases). Trimming cost V 0 bases and J 6 bases, with 9 bases left between them. The CDR3 totals 14 residues. CDR1 and CDR2 (germline): MNHNY, SVGAGI (reference sequence). CDR3 nucleotide sequence: TGTGCCAGCAGTTACTCGGAGGTGGGCAATGAGCAGTTCTTC. Its translation: CASSYSEVGNEQFF.

The chain carries TRBV27 and TRBJ2-5; D gene unclear. The germline V and J ends were trimmed by 2 bases and 1 base, with 8 bases remaining between them. Germline loops: CDR1 MNHEY, CDR2 SMNVEV (reference sequence). CDR3 size: 14 residues. CDR3: CASSLRSSQETQYF. The CDR3 DNA sequence: TGTGCCAGCAGTTTACGTTCCAGCCAAGAGACCCAGTACTTC.

The chain joins TRBV19 to TRBJ2-7; 9 bases match TRBD1. V shed 2 bases, J shed 2 bases, and the junction held 1 base outside the gene matches. Germline CDR1 and CDR2: LNHDA and SQIVND (reference sequence). The CDR3 has 14 residues. The CDR3 DNA follows: TGTGCCAGTAGTATAACAGGGGGCCCCTACGAGCAGTACTTC. Translating gives CASSITGGPYEQYF.

The V and J genes are TRBV11-2 and TRBJ2-7; a possible D gene is TRBD1 (6 bases). From germline, CDR1 is SGHAT and CDR2 FQNNGV. The CDR3 totals 14 residues. V lost 3 bases and J lost 3, with 12 bases in between. The CDR3 loop is CASSFNRDRYEQYF. The DNA for the CDR3 is TGTGCCAGCAGCTTCAACAGGGACCGCTACGAGCAGTACTTC.

The rearrangement links TRBV2 to TRBJ2-7, with TRBD1 matching over 12 bases. With V trimmed by 5 bases and J by 5 bases, 7 bases remained unmatched. Germline lookup yields CDR1 SNHLY and CDR2 FYNNEI. The CDR3 has 15 residues. The CDR3 sequence: CASSSGTGGFHEQYF. CDR3 coding DNA: TGTGCCAGCAGTTCCGGGACAGGGGGCTTCCACGAGCAGTACTTC.

This clone was seen just once. The V call is TRBV28, the J call TRBJ1-4; TRBD1 aligns across 8 bases. The CDR3 runs to 13 residues. In germline, CDR1 is MDHEN, CDR2 SYDVKM. V was pared by 6 bases and J by 7 bases, with 4 bases of the junction left unmatched. The CDR3 protein is CASSRRGLEKLFF. In DNA, the CDR3 is TGTGCCAGCAGCCGCAGGGGGCTTGAAAAACTGTTTTTT.

The J gene is TRBJ1-6, the V gene TRBV6-1; D is perhaps TRBD1 (6 bases). The V end was cut by 8 bases, the J end by 3 bases, with 11 bases between. Germline CDR1 MNHNS, CDR2 SASEGT. There are 14 residues in the CDR3. CDR3 region: CASGQRLYNSPLHF. The CDR3 DNA follows: TGTGCCAGCGGACAGAGACTCTATAATTCACCCCTCCACTTT.

V is TRBV18 and J is TRBJ2-7; no clear D gene. Germline loops: CDR1 KGHSH, CDR2 LQKENI. The V gene lost 3 bases and the J gene lost 2 bases, with 17 bases spanning the gap. CDR3 length: 16 amino acids. Here the CDR3 reads CASSPLPSDVAYEQYF. CDR3 nucleotides: TGTGCCAGCTCACCCCTTCCAAGCGACGTAGCCTACGAGCAGTACTTC.

The chain joins TRBV7-6 to TRBJ1-4, with TRBD1 matching over 7 bases. Trimming at V came to 1 base and at J to 4 bases, leaving 3 bases not matched to a gene. CDR1 is SGHVS, CDR2 FNYEAQ, per germline. The CDR3 sequence is 15 residues long. DNA of the CDR3: TGTGCCAGCAGCTTAGGGGGACAGCTTAATGAAAAACTGTTTTTT. The encoded protein is CASSLGGQLNEKLFF.

The chain has TRBV11-2 and TRBJ2-7, with no clear D. Trimming took off 2 bases at V and 0 bases at J, with 11 bases between the two ends. Germline V CDR1 and CDR2: SGHAT, FQNNGV. The CDR3 has 15 residues. CDR3 nucleotide sequence: TGTGCCAGCAGCTTAAGCCCCTCGATCTCCTACGAGCAGTACTTC. This gives the protein CASSLSPSISYEQYF.

The chain links TRBV7-2 to TRBJ2-1; perhaps TRBD1 as D (6 bases). The V gene's germline CDR1 is SGHTA and CDR2 FQGNSA. The CDR3 is 13 amino acids. Trimming removed 2 bases at V and 7 bases at J, with 9 bases between. The CDR3 loop is CASSLYRANEQFF. In DNA form, the CDR3 reads TGTGCCAGCAGCTTATACAGGGCGAATGAGCAGTTCTTC.

This clone was seen a few times. This rearrangement joins TRBV6-4 to TRBJ1-4, with D tentatively TRBD1 (5 bases). This CDR3 is 13 amino acids long. Per the germline V gene, CDR1 is MRHNA and CDR2 is SNTAGT. V was shortened by 3 bases and J by 4 bases, with 6 bases between the two germline ends. Here the CDR3 reads CASSEGDNEKLFF. CDR3 nucleotide sequence: TGTGCCAGCAGTGAAGGGGATAATGAAAAACTGTTTTTT.

This clone appeared a few times. Written as DNA, the CDR3 is TGTGCCAGCAGCTTGGGACAGGCCTATGGCTACACCTTC. Translated: CASSLGQAYGYTF. V gene TRBV11-2 combines with J gene TRBJ1-2, with 8 bases that match TRBD1. CDR1 SGHAT and CDR2 FQNNGV come from the germline V gene. The J segment lost 4 bases and the V segment lost 3 bases, leaving 1 base of the junction unmatched. This CDR3 has 13 residues.

This sequence joins TRBV7-9 and TRBJ1-3, with TRBD1 as a possible D gene (5 bases). Germline V gene sequence: CDR1 SEHNR, CDR2 FQNEAQ (reference sequence). This CDR3 is 14 amino acids long. Trimming pared 8 bases from V and 0 bases from J, leaving 11 bases between. The CDR3: CASRWGDSGNTIYF. The CDR3 coding sequence is TGTGCCAGCCGCTGGGGGGACTCTGGAAACACCATATATTTT.

This chain connects TRBV27 to TRBJ2-1; D gene ambiguous. Germline values: CDR1 MNHEY, CDR2 SMNVEV (reference sequence). This CDR3 is 13 amino acids long. With 3 bases removed from V and 6 bases from J, the gap between germline ends came to 9 bases. CDR3 sequence (DNA): TGTGCCAGCAGTTTTTATACTGGCAATGAGCAGTTCTTC. Residues: CASSFYTGNEQFF.

This clone was seen repeatedly, ten times or more. The genes are TRBV6-1 and TRBJ2-7; weak D call: TRBD2 (5 bases). V was pared by 1 base and J by 0 bases, with 10 bases between. CDR1 MNHNS and CDR2 SASEGT come from the germline V gene. The CDR3 has 15 amino acids. The DNA for the CDR3 is TGTGCCAGCAGTGAAGAATCCGAGGGCTCCTACGAGCAGTACTTC. Residues: CASSEESEGSYEQYF.

The chain couples TRBV11-3 to TRBJ2-3; 7 nucleotides align to TRBD2. After removal of 4 bases from V and 5 bases from J, the junction contained 6 bases not matched to a gene. The CDR3 extends over 14 amino acids. Looked up from germline, CDR1 is SGHNT and CDR2 is YENEEA. The chain's CDR3 is CASSSRASGDTQYF. CDR3 nucleotides: TGTGCCAGCAGCTCTCGGGCTAGCGGAGATACGCAGTATTTT.

DNA of the CDR3: TGCGCCAGCAGCCAACCTACTAGCGGGAGTCGCTACGAGCAGTACTTC. Translation gives CASSQPTSGSRYEQYF. The V call is TRBV4-1, the J call TRBJ2-7, with TRBD2 matching over 11 bases. The CDR3 consists of 16 residues. The J segment lost 3 bases and the V segment lost 2 bases, leaving 6 bases of the junction unmatched. The germline gives CDR1 MGHRA, CDR2 YSYEKL.

The gene calls are TRBV27 and TRBJ2-7; 10 bases fit TRBD2. J gave up 6 bases and V 5 bases, and 7 bases lay outside the gene matches. The CDR3 is 14 residues long. The V gene's germline CDR1 is MNHEY and CDR2 SMNVEV (reference sequence). CDR3 DNA: TGTGCCAGCAGTCGACAGCGGGAGGGCCGCGAGCAGTACTTC. This gives the protein CASSRQREGREQYF.

This clone occurred once. The V and J genes are TRBV7-2 and TRBJ2-7; 13 bases are shared with TRBD2. The J segment lost 5 bases and the V segment lost 7 bases, leaving 8 bases of the junction unmatched. The CDR3 extends over 15 amino acids. Germline-derived CDR1 and CDR2 are SGHTA and FQGNSA. The CDR3 DNA reads as TGTGCCAGCAAACTAGCGGGGGGGGGTTCGGACGAGCAGTACTTC. This sequence encodes CASKLAGGGSDEQYF. Full variable domain (missing parts from reference TRBV7-2 and TRBJ2-7): GAGVSQSPSNKVTEKGKDVELRCDPISGHTALYWYRQSLGQGLEFLIYFQGNSAPDKSGLPSDRFSAERTGGSVSTLTIQRTQQEDSAVYLCASKLAGGGSDEQYFGPGTRLTVT.

The chain recombines TRBV7-6 with TRBJ2-7, with D perhaps matching TRBD2 (5 bases). Germline CDR1 reads SGHVS; CDR2 reads FNYEAQ. V dropped 2 bases and J dropped 4 bases, with 12 bases sitting between them. The CDR3 runs 14 residues. CDR3 DNA sequence: TGTGCCAGCAGCTTAATTGTGGGAGCTTACGAGCAGTACTTC. Amino acid sequence: CASSLIVGAYEQYF.

The genes are TRBV27 and TRBJ2-7, with 8 bases aligning to TRBD1. Germline V gives CDR1 MNHEY, CDR2 SMNVEV (reference sequence). With 3 bases clipped from V and 4 bases from J, the junction kept 5 bases outside the gene matches. The CDR3 loop spans 14 amino acids. CDR3 region: CASSFSRGQYEQYF. Here the CDR3 DNA reads TGTGCCAGCAGTTTTAGCAGGGGGCAGTACGAGCAGTACTTC.